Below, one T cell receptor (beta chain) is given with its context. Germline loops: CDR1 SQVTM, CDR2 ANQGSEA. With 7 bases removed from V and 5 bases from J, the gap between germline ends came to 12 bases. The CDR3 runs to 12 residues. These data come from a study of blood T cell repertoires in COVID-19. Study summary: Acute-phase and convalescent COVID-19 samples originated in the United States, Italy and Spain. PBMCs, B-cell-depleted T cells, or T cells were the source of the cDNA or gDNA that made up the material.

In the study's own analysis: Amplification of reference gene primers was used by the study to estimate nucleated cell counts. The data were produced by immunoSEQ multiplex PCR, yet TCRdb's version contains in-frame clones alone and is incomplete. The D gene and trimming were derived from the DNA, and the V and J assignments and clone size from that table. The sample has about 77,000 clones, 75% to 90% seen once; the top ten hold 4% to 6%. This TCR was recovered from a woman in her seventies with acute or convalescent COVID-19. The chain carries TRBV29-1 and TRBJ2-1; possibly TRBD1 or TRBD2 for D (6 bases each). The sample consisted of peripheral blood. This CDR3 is CSAGAGDNEQFF. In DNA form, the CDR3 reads TGCAGCGCGGGGGCCGGGGACAATGAGCAGTTCTTC.